This T cell receptor beta chain was recovered during a study of blood T cells in healthy people across ages. Study outcomes and limitations: Shifts in expanded clonotypes may have been confounded by donor CMV status, which was unknown. Researchers report that TCR beta diversity correlated strongly with naive T cell percentage.

In terms of origin and age, donors were healthy Caucasian individuals from Russia aged 6 to 90. Ten milliliters of peripheral blood were drawn from each donor into EDTA-treated tubes. Germline-derived CDR1 and CDR2 are SQVTM and ANQGSEA. V lost 7 bases and J lost 8, with 8 bases in between. The CDR3 consists of 10 residues. With regard to this clonotype: Its specificity is unknown.

Next came a second PCR, run for about 7 to 12 cycles, which used a sample-barcoded 5' primer along with a J-beta primer mix. MiXCR was run by TCRdb on the 5' RACE reads, yielding one entry per CDR3 protein. The table lists about 800,000 distinct CDR3 sequences, approximately 25% of them singletons. These records were also assigned to another study, of T cells of mothers and their children.

Source material: blood. The genes are TRBV29-1 and TRBJ1-4; no clear D gene. This TCR was sampled from a boy aged 5-17 years in good health. DNA for the CDR3: TGCAGCGGGAAGGCGGAAAAACTGTTTTTT. Protein product: CSGKAEKLFF.